What follows are 8 T cell receptor beta chains derived from one specimen sequenced in a study of T cell repertoires in cytomegalovirus infection. TCRdb redid the calling of the reads with MiXCR, one entry per CDR3 protein. Of 200,000 or so distinct CDR3 sequences listed, roughly 28% are singletons. The sequencing input was PBMCs. The receptor source for this set is a human donor in good health (CMV status not recorded). Some clones in this sample may be carry-over from other donors' samples.

This clonotype has a count of ten or more. The V gene is TRBV6-1, the J gene TRBJ2-3; 15 positions agree with TRBD2. Unmatched junction bases numbered 5, after V lost 3 bases and J lost 4 bases. CDR1 and CDR2 (germline): MNHNS, SASEGT. This CDR3 contains 17 residues. The CDR3: CASSDGLAGGVADTQYF. CDR3 nucleotides: TGTGCCAGCAGTGATGGACTAGCGGGGGGGGTGGCAGATACGCAGTATTTT.

This clonotype appeared a few times. This chain joins TRBV6-2 or TRBV6-3 and TRBJ2-7; D unclear. CDR1 is MNHEY and CDR2 is SVGEGT in the germline V gene. Trimming stripped 10 bases from V and 4 bases from J, with 11 bases between. CDR3 length: 11 amino acids. CDR3 coding DNA: TGTGCCACCAGCGTCGGGTACGAGCAGTACTTC. As protein: CATSVGYEQYF.

J is TRBJ1-5 and V is TRBV7-2, with D possibly TRBD1 on 6 matching bases. CDR1 and CDR2 from the germline V gene are SGHTA and FQGNSA. The ends were cut back, 5 bases at V and 9 bases at J, with 17 bases in the middle. This CDR3 region has 14 residues. The CDR3 nucleotides are TGTGCCAGCAGCCCAGGGGACTACTTTGGGCCCCAGCATTTT. It is translated as CASSPGDYFGPQHF.

A remark on this clonotype: One base away lies a much larger clone, so this may be a sequencing read error. The chain's CDR3 is CASSLTITGTANTEAFF. The CDR3, as DNA: TGTGCCAGCAGCTTAACTATTACCGGGACAGCTAACACTGAAGCTTTCTTT. The chain joins TRBV7-8 to TRBJ1-1; 7 bases align to TRBD1. Germline-derived CDR1 and CDR2 are SGHVS and FQNEAQ. Trimming removed 2 bases from V and 2 bases from J; junction bases left unmatched: 11. CDR3 size: 17 residues.

This chain links TRBV12-3 or TRBV12-4 with TRBJ1-1; no firm D call. V lost 8 bases to trimming and J lost 3 bases, with 7 bases between them. The CDR3 runs to 11 residues. The CDR3 spells CASGRDTEAFF. In DNA, the CDR3 is TGTGCCAGCGGTAGGGACACTGAAGCTTTCTTT.

The gene calls are TRBV7-3 and TRBJ2-5; TRBD2 aligns across 13 bases. Germline trimming cut 4 bases from V and 5 bases from J; bases unmatched to any gene: 7. CDR1 SGHTA and CDR2 FQGTGA come from the germline V gene. The CDR3 runs to 16 residues. CDR3 sequence reads: CASSSRTSGGGETQYF. The CDR3 bases are TGTGCCAGCAGCTCCCGGACTAGCGGGGGAGGGGAGACCCAGTACTTC.

This clonotype appeared many times. The chain is built from TRBV10-3 and TRBJ2-5; the match to TRBD2 covers 12 bases. CDR3 length equals 16 residues. CDR1 is ENHRY, CDR2 SYGVKD, per germline. The V and J ends lost 6 bases and 0 bases, in that order; junction bases with no gene match: 5. In nucleotides, the CDR3 is TGTGCCATCAGCGCCAGACTAGCGGGGGACCAAGAGACCCAGTACTTC. Translation gives CAISARLAGDQETQYF.

The chain has TRBV20-1 and TRBJ2-3, with D hard to call. This CDR3 has 12 residues. V was cut by 5 bases and J by 5 bases, with 11 bases left in between. Germline-derived CDR1 and CDR2 are DFQATT and SNEGSKA (reference sequence). This CDR3 reads CSASLIRDTQYF. CDR3 DNA: TGCAGTGCTTCCCTGATAAGAGATACGCAGTATTTT.